Listed below are T cell receptor beta chains from one sample, sequenced in a study of blood T cell repertoires in COVID-19. Sequencing was performed with immunoSEQ multiplex PCR; in TCRdb, only in-frame clones are kept and a portion is missing. The profile covers some 20,000 clones, with about nine tenths appearing a single time and 2.7% taken by the ten largest. The sequencing input was peripheral blood. The receptors originated from a man in his sixties or seventies with acute or convalescent COVID-19. The CDR3 runs from the conserved cysteine through the conserved F or W. D genes are given only for firm matches. Not every row has a clone size; where given, it reads once, few, many or a size class.

DNA,CDR3,J,D,V,size
TGTGCCAGCAGTGAAGGGAGAATAGTAGATACGCAGTATTTT,CASSEGRIVDTQYF,TRBJ2-3,-,TRBV6-1,-
TGCGCCAGCAGCTTGGGTATCCACAGCCAGAACACTGAAGCTTTCTTT,CASSLGIHSQNTEAFF,TRBJ1-1,-,TRBV5-1,-
TGTGCCAGCAGCTCCATCGAGCTACTCACCGGGGAGCTGTTTTTT,CASSSIELLTGELFF,TRBJ2-2,-,TRBV11-2,-
TGTGCCTGGCGACAGGGTCCCGAAAAGCCCTATGGCTACACCTTC,CAWRQGPEKPYGYTF,TRBJ1-2,TRBD1,TRBV30,-
TGTGCCAGCAGCTTATACGTTGAGCACGAGCAGTACTTC,CASSLYVEHEQYF,TRBJ2-7,-,TRBV7-9,-
TGTGCCAGCAGTGTGAGCAGGGGCCCCTACGAGCAGTACTTC,CASSVSRGPYEQYF,TRBJ2-7,-,TRBV2,once
TGTGCCAGCAGCCAAAACGGCGGGGTCCAAGAGACCCAGTACTTC,CASSQNGGVQETQYF,TRBJ2-5,-,TRBV7-3,-
TGCGCCAGCAGTGAGGGGCCGGGCGAGGGAGACATTCAGTACTTC,CASSEGPGEGDIQYF,TRBJ2-4,-,TRBV10-2,-
TGTGCCAGCAGCGCAACAGGGATGAACACTGAAGCTTTCTTT,CASSATGMNTEAFF,TRBJ1-1,-,TRBV9,-
TGCGCCAGCAGCTGGGACTGGGACAGGGGAAATCAGCCCCAGCATTTT,CASSWDWDRGNQPQHF,TRBJ1-5,TRBD1,TRBV5-1,few
TGTGCCAGCAGTTTGGGGGGTGATAGCAATCAGCCCCAGCATTTT,CASSLGGDSNQPQHF,TRBJ1-5,-,TRBV28,-
TGTGCCAGCAGTCAATCAGATACGCAGTATTTT,CASSQSDTQYF,TRBJ2-3,-,TRBV2,-
TGTGCCAGTAGTATGGGCATGACAGGGTCCCACGAGCAGTACTTC,CASSMGMTGSHEQYF,TRBJ2-7,TRBD1,TRBV19,-
TGTGCCAGCAGCCCCCCTTCGAGCGCGGGCACCGGGGAGCTGTTTTTT,CASSPPSSAGTGELFF,TRBJ2-2,-,TRBV5-4,-
TGTGCCAGTACGGCGACAGGGGGTTACGAGCAGTACTTC,CASTATGGYEQYF,TRBJ2-7,TRBD1,TRBV19,-
TGTGCCAGCAGCCCTGGGGACAGGACTAAAAGGTACGAGCAGTACTTC,CASSPGDRTKRYEQYF,TRBJ2-7,TRBD1,TRBV3-1/TRBV3-2,-
TGTGCCAGTAGTGGGACAGGGGGGAACTATGGCTACACCTTC,CASSGTGGNYGYTF,TRBJ1-2,TRBD1,TRBV19,-
TGTGCCAGCAGCGTAGCCCCGTGGCCTTCCACTGAAGCTTTCTTT,CASSVAPWPSTEAFF,TRBJ1-1,-,TRBV9,-
TGTGCCAGCAGCCCCGGGACAGGAACTACCAATGAGCAGTTCTTC,CASSPGTGTTNEQFF,TRBJ2-1,TRBD1,TRBV6-2/TRBV6-3,-
TGTGCCAGCAGTTCCGCCACCGGACAGGGGGGCACTCAGAATCAGCCCCAGCATTTT,CASSSATGQGGTQNQPQHF,TRBJ1-5,TRBD1,TRBV28,-
TGTGCCACCATTCGGACAGAGAACTATGGCTACACCTTC,CATIRTENYGYTF,TRBJ1-2,-,TRBV5-3,-
TGTGCCAGCAGCTTGCTGAGCTCCTATAATTCACCCCTCCACTTT,CASSLLSSYNSPLHF,TRBJ1-6,-,TRBV5-5,-
TGTGCCAGCAGTCAGCGGGTTCCATACGAGCAGTACTTC,CASSQRVPYEQYF,TRBJ2-7,-,TRBV28,-
TGCGCCAGCAGCCAAGTCTCTAGCGGGATCTATGAGCAGTTCTTC,CASSQVSSGIYEQFF,TRBJ2-1,TRBD2,TRBV4-3,few
TGTGCCACAGGGACAGGCTACGAGCAGTACTTC,CATGTGYEQYF,TRBJ2-7,TRBD1,TRBV24-1,-
TGTGCCAGCAGCAAAGGGGGCGACTATGGCTACACCTTC,CASSKGGDYGYTF,TRBJ1-2,TRBD1,TRBV12-3/TRBV12-4,-
TGTGCCAGCAGCAAAGCCCCGTACAGGGGGCAGGTGGTAGAGACCCAGTACTTC,CASSKAPYRGQVVETQYF,TRBJ2-5,-,TRBV21-1,-
TGTGCCAGCAGCTTCCAGCGGATAAATGAGCAGTTCTTC,CASSFQRINEQFF,TRBJ2-1,-,TRBV5-6,once
TGTGCCAGCAAGGAGCAGGGATTAAACACCGGGGAGCTGTTTTTT,CASKEQGLNTGELFF,TRBJ2-2,-,TRBV28,-
TGTGCCAGCAGCTTATCGACAGGTCGCCCATACCAGTACTTC,CASSLSTGRPYQYF,TRBJ2-4,-,TRBV7-9,-
TGTGCCAGCAGTTACTCGAGTGTTGGACACCGCCAGGAGACCCAGTACTTC,CASSYSSVGHRQETQYF,TRBJ2-5,-,TRBV6-2/TRBV6-3,-
TGTGCCAGTAGTCAGACTAGCGGGATATGGAATGAGCAGTTCTTC,CASSQTSGIWNEQFF,TRBJ2-1,TRBD2,TRBV19,-
TGTGCCAGTAGTACTCGGACAGGGTCCTCACCCCTCCACTTT,CASSTRTGSSPLHF,TRBJ1-6,TRBD1,TRBV19,-
TGTGCCAGCAGGGTCCCACTAGGGCGGGAGGGGTACGAGCAGTACTTC,CASRVPLGREGYEQYF,TRBJ2-7,TRBD2,TRBV28,-
TGTGCCAGCAGCCAGGGGGCGGACAGCATCTACGAGCAGTACTTC,CASSQGADSIYEQYF,TRBJ2-7,-,TRBV3-1/TRBV3-2,-
TGTGCCAGCAGGAACAGAGATAGCGGGAGCGGATTCTACGAGCAGTACTTC,CASRNRDSGSGFYEQYF,TRBJ2-7,TRBD2,TRBV2,-
TGTGCCAGCAGCTTGGCCAATGGAAACACCATATATTTT,CASSLANGNTIYF,TRBJ1-3,-,TRBV5-4,-
TGTGCCAGCCGAGGGACAGGGCATGGCTACACCTTC,CASRGTGHGYTF,TRBJ1-2,TRBD1,TRBV12-3/TRBV12-4,-
TGTGCCAGCAGTTACTCGATAGGGACAGGGATAAGCGAGCAGTACTTC,CASSYSIGTGISEQYF,TRBJ2-7,TRBD1,TRBV6-5,-
TGTGCCTGGAGTACACGACTAGCGGGATTATCAAACACCGGGGAGCTGTTTTTT,CAWSTRLAGLSNTGELFF,TRBJ2-2,TRBD2,TRBV30,-
TGTGCCAGCTCAAAAACAGGACAGGGGGCCGTACCCCTCCACTTT,CASSKTGQGAVPLHF,TRBJ1-6,TRBD1,TRBV18,-
TGTGCCGTAGCCAACTTTGCCGACTATGGCTACACCTTC,CAVANFADYGYTF,TRBJ1-2,-,TRBV28,-
TGTGCCAGCAGCTTAGATGGAGGGCCCCTCCACTTT,CASSLDGGPLHF,TRBJ1-6,-,TRBV7-8,-
TGTGCCACCAGCAAGGACCTAGCGGGGGGACAAGATACGCAGTATTTT,CATSKDLAGGQDTQYF,TRBJ2-3,TRBD2,TRBV15,-